This T cell receptor (beta chain) was retrieved from a study of blood T cells in healthy people across ages. After removal of 4 bases from V and 3 bases from J, the junction contained 1 base not matched to a gene. CDR3 length equals 12 residues. The germline V gene has CDR1 SQVTM and CDR2 ANQGSEA. Next came a second PCR, run for about 7 to 12 cycles, which used a sample-barcoded 5' primer along with a J-beta primer mix. The template-switch adaptor, which had 12 random nucleotides, put a tag on each cDNA molecule. In TCRdb, the 5' RACE reads were re-called with MiXCR into one record per CDR3 protein. The data hold about a million distinct CDR3 sequences, with 30% to 40% observed a single time. There are many counts of this clonotype.

The sample consisted of blood. The chain is built from TRBV29-1 and TRBJ1-2; 8 nucleotides align to TRBD1. This receptor was obtained from a man aged 18 to 29 in good health. CDR3 sequence: CSVAGGDYGYTF. In nucleotides, the CDR3 is TGCAGCGTTGCAGGGGGCGACTATGGCTACACCTTC.